This T cell receptor beta chain was captured by sequencing in a study of cytomegalovirus exposure and HLA in healthy donors (dated by TCRdb to 2015 to 2018). As for the study more broadly: In an earlier analysis of 587 of the donors, 250 to 350 Gb of sequence data and 90 million to 120 million unique TCR beta sequences from 150 million to 200 million T cells were reported. In a later analysis, previously published TCR beta repertoires from several hundred donors were re-analyzed and high-resolution HLA genotyping was added so that TCR occurrence patterns could be studied. Both class I and class II loci were covered by HLA typing, at four-digit resolution. All discovery cohort repertoires had been generated using a single sequencing platform. Five DR-DQ haplotypes were treated as single units for association and clustering because of strong linkage in the cohort. An earlier analysis of fewer than 700 of the donors applied high-throughput TCR beta sequencing to assess whether each TCR beta V gene segment acted as functional or pseudogenic. In the later analysis, no new phenotypic data were used to find candidate immune exposures; instead, reliance was placed on TCR beta sequences and their occurrence across donors. High-throughput TCR immunosequencing, statistical association of individual TCRs with disease status, and machine learning were combined to predict cytomegalovirus infection status. Alongside the repertoire data, information on donor age, sex, ethnicity and CMV serostatus was compiled. The genetic ancestry cluster associated with self-reported Caucasian donors included 65% to 90% of the 398 genotyped donors. Across approximately 420 genotyped donors of the cohort, an average of about 240,000 unique TCR beta nucleotide sequences per donor were sequenced, and roughly a sixth of those sequences were non-productive. A later genetic analysis used genome-wide SNP genotypes for 398 of the 666 donors, treating that subset as a discovery cohort. Typing coverage varied by locus: roughly 620-640 donors for A, B, C, DRB1 and DQB1; some 520 for DQA1; more than 600 for DPA1; around 450 for DPB1. An early release covering just under 650 HLA-typed donors comprised approximately 290 gigabases of sequencing data and approximately 85 million unique TCR sequences. The study aimed to test whether signatures of past pathogen exposure could be identified by cataloging public T cell receptors. A separate validation cohort of some 130 different subjects was used in addition to the roughly 640-subject first cohort. The study used immunosequencing to profile the T cell repertoires of 600 to 850 subjects and linked those repertoires to cytomegalovirus serostatus.

Receptor libraries were prepared by the immunoSEQ multiplex PCR assay. For the multiplex PCR, a mixture combining 60 forward primers for TCR Vbeta segments and 13 reverse primers for TCR Jbeta segments was used. Amplification of the CDR3 region of rearranged TCR beta genes was performed with a multiplex PCR assay on genomic DNA. The Illumina HiSeq System was used to sequence the amplified TCR beta libraries as 87-base-pair reads. Concerning the study's data processing: In a later analysis, tens of millions of unique TCR beta chains were counted across the 650 to 750 repertoires, and roughly 11 million of these chains were shared by at least two donors. Raw reads were error-corrected and collapsed into unique sequences with a nearest-neighbor algorithm that merged closely related sequences to remove PCR and sequencing errors. V, D and J gene segments were assigned by aligning CDR3 sequences to IMGT reference sequences. For a sequence to be retained, a match of at least six nucleotides was required to both a V gene segment and a J gene segment. Rearrangements were classified as productive when the CDR3 lacked stop codons and remained in frame with V and J, and all other rearrangements were classified as non-productive. Following IMGT convention, CDR3 was defined as the stretch from the second conserved V-encoded cysteine to the conserved J-encoded phenylalanine. The earlier analysis of 550 to 650 of the donors excluded any sequence lacking an unambiguous match to a single V gene segment. An earlier analysis of several hundred of the donors called V segments functional above 56.7% productive rearrangements and segregating when the between-donor standard deviation exceeded 5%. A statistical classification framework was built for diagnosing cytomegalovirus status from the catalog of TCR beta chain sequences. V and J gene assignment, in a later analysis, came from comparing TCR nucleotide sequences with IMGT/GENE-DB human TR gene sequences. A later analysis assigned CDR3 sequences and most-parsimonious VDJ recombination scenarios with the TCRdist pipeline. In a later analysis, every TCR beta chain was defined by the combination of its CDR3 amino acid sequence and its V-gene family, and reads without a unique V-gene family were dropped. A later analysis removed 550 to 700 highly shared, low-generation-probability nucleotide sequences to deal with suspected cross-contamination and a sequencing artifact. A later analysis calculated a clonal expansion index for each public chain from normalized within-repertoire ranks of inferred template counts. In a later analysis, generation probabilities were computed using a VDJ recombination model fitted to out-of-frame rearrangements, and the results were checked against IGoR. Hypergeometric tests were used in a later analysis to score TCR-TCR, TCR-HLA and TCR-CMV co-occurrence, with a repertoire-size bias correction applied to the TCR pairs. A later analysis estimated false discovery rates by permuting HLA or CMV assignments 20 times. In a later analysis, co-occurring TCRs were grouped with DBSCAN, and TCRdist sequence similarity was added when clustering was performed within HLA-allele-positive subsets. Co-occurrence clustering excluded repertoires with fewer than 30,000 or more than 120,000 public chains, plus five with anomalous nucleotide sharing. The immuneACCESS repertoire file appears here via TCRdb, limited to in-frame rearrangements. These files lack a portion of the clones; in checked studies, under half of the deficit traces to unresolved V genes, and the cause of the others is not known. The V and J calls and the clone size are those of that table, but D and trimming were determined from the DNA. The sample has more than 110,000 clones on record, about 76% of them singletons. 3.5% to 5% of the sample is taken by the ten largest.

This clone was detected only once. This receptor's antigen is unknown. No base-level quality is on record; no much larger clone is a single base apart. General conclusions and limits of the study: Compared with equally common non-associated chains, HLA-associated TCR beta chains in a later analysis were more clonally expanded and had lower generation probabilities. According to the authors, the approach could potentially be generalized to other disease states and immunological phenotypes. In a later analysis, several top co-occurrence clusters were reported to appear linked to parvovirus B19, influenza, CMV and Epstein-Barr virus. In an earlier analysis of some 640 of the donors, most TCR beta V segments were observed in productive rearrangements about 87% or about 30% of the time, broadly matching IMGT annotations. The earlier analysis of around 600 of the donors excluded 15 to 20 rarely observed V segments, including chromosome 9 orphons, because counts were too low. Because HLA typing was unavailable for some donors at each locus, only the typed subset was used in association tests. While some public TCRs were present in many individuals, most TCR sequences turned up only very rarely across donors. CMV serostatus was the only immune exposure information available for the cohort. Assigning TCR associations to individual alleles was difficult when HLA alleles, especially DR and DQ, strongly co-occurred. In a later analysis, 15,000 to 20,000 TCR beta sequences were associated with specific HLA alleles at a false discovery rate of 0.05. According to a later genetic analysis, donors in an Asian-associated ancestry cluster had fewer N-insertions in productive TCRs than the approximately 630-donor mean. A further reported finding was that TCR beta sequences accurately predicted the HLA-A and HLA-B alleles for most subjects in the first cohort. Correlated functional status among segregating V segments might reflect linkage disequilibrium, but an unknown experimental factor could not be ruled out. Presence/absence analyses assumed roughly uniform sequencing depth across donors, an assumption that may not hold. According to a later analysis, TCR association rates differed among HLA loci, with DRB1 alleles showing the most associated TCRs and HLA-C alleles showing the fewest. Some IMGT-functional V segments, including TRBV6-2 and TRBV6-3, could not be told apart with the 87-base-pair reads, so those segments were excluded. The study listed 150 to 200 TCR beta chains as associated with cytomegalovirus. V-gene and J-gene trimming of TCR beta chains was associated with a missense DCLRE1C variant in a later genetic analysis, and the association was replicated in an independent cohort. Cytomegalovirus status was reported to be diagnosed by the classifier with high specificity and sensitivity in both the original and validation cohorts. The sequencing pipeline was judged likely to have produced a cluster of highly shared sequence variants as a technical artifact. The cohort was sequenced for TCR beta chains only, and without alpha or paired-chain data the features that could be detected were limited. According to a later analysis, most CMV-associated TCR beta chains appeared to be HLA-restricted, and the HLA associations seemed to be driven largely by CMV exposure. In vitro tests confirmed that a few of the cytomegalovirus-associated TCR beta chains recognize cytomegalovirus antigens.

The cohort comprised more than 550 healthy bone marrow donors. All cohort members were sampled while nominally healthy, although unrecorded immune exposures were likely present. The donor tested CMV seronegative, placing the donor among the 352 seronegative members of the cohort. Each donor provided a peripheral blood sample, and peripheral blood mononuclear cells were used for TCR beta sequencing. The Qiagen DNeasy Blood Extraction Kit was used to extract genomic DNA from the blood cell samples. From the germline V gene (reference sequence), CDR1 is LNHDA and CDR2 is SQIVND. V loses 7 bases at its end and J loses 6 bases; junction bases beyond the gene matches: 10. The CDR3 covers 15 residues, taking in both the cysteine and the phenylalanine. Only CDR3 DNA is held: 45 bases, read in frame from base 1.

The receptor chain draws on TRBV19 and TRBJ1-5; TRBD1 lines up with 9 middle nucleotides. The TCR comes from a man aged 18-30 years in good health and CMV-seronegative. What was sequenced was PBMCs. The DNA sequence reads TGTGCCAGTACCTCAAGCAACAGGGGGCTTCAGCCCCAGCATTTT. This gives the protein CASTSSNRGLQPQHF.